Here is one T cell receptor beta chain with its context. The antigen is undetermined. Per germline, CDR1 SQVTM and CDR2 ANQGSEA. The CDR3 is 15 amino acids. Trimming cost V 3 bases and J 5 bases; bases outside gene matches: 9. These data originate in a study of blood T cells in healthy people across ages. Overall study context: The capture of about one barcoded beta molecule per two T cells was achieved by template switching. Whole-study results and caveats: Roughly linearly, TCR beta diversity per million T cells fell as age increased.

A second PCR, run for about 7 to 12 cycles, used a sample-barcoded 5' primer plus a J-beta primer mix. TCRdb reprocessed the 5' RACE reads via MiXCR and lists one record per CDR3 protein. The table includes roughly 1,500,000 distinct CDR3 sequences, about 31% detected once. This TCR derives from a woman aged 30 to 39 in good health. Sequencing was performed on blood. The V and J genes are TRBV29-1 and TRBJ2-1; TRBD2 agrees at 8 bases. CDR3 nucleotides: TGCAGCGTTGACTCGGGGGGGGGCCGACACAATGAGCAGTTCTTC. Its translation: CSVDSGGGRHNEQFF.